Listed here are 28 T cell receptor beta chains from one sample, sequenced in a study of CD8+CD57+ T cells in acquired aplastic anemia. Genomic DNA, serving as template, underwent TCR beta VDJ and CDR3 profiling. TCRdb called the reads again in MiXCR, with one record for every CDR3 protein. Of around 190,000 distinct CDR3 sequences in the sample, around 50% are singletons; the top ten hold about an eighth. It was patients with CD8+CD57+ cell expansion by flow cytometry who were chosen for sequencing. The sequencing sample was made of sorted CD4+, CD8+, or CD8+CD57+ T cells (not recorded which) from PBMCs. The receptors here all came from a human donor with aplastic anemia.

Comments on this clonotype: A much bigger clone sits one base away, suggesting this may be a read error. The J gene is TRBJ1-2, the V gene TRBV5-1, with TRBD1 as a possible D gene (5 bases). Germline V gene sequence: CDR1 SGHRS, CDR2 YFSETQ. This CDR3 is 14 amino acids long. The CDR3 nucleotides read TGCACCAGCAGCCCGGACGCATCCTGGGGGGGCTACACCTTC. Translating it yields CTSSPDASWGGYTF.

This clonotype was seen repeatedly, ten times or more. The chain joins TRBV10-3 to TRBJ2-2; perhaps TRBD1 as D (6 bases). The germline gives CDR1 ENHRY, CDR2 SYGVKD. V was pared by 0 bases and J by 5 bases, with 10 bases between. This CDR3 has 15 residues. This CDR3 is CAISESGAGTGELFF. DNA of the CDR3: TGTGCCATCAGTGAGTCGGGGGCCGGAACCGGGGAGCTGTTTTTT.

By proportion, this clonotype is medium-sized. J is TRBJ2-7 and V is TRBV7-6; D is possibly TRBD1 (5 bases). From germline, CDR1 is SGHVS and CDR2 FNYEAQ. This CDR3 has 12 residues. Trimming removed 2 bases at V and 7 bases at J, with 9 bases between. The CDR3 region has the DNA TGTGCCAGCAGCTTAAAGTCAGGGGAGCAGTACTTC. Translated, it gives CASSLKSGEQYF.

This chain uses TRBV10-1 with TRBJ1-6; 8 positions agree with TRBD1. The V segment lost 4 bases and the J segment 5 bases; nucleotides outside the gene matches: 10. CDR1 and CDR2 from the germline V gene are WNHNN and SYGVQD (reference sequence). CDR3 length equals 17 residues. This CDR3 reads CASSASSRQGNNSPLHF. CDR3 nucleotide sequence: TGCGCCAGCAGTGCCAGCAGTCGACAGGGGAATAATTCACCCCTCCACTTT.

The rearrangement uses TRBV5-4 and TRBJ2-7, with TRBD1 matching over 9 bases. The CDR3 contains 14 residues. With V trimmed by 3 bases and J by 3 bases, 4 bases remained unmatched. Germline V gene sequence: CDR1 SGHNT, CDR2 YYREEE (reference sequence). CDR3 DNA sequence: TGTGCCAGCAGCTCGTGGGGACAGGGCTACGAGCAGTACTTC. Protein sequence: CASSSWGQGYEQYF.

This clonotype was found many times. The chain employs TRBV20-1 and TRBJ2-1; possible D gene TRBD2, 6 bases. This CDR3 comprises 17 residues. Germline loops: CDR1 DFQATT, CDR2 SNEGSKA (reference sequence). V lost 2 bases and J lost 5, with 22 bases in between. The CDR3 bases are TGCAGTGCTAGACCCCCTGTGGGGCGGGGCACCCACAATGAGCAGTTCTTC. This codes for CSARPPVGRGTHNEQFF.

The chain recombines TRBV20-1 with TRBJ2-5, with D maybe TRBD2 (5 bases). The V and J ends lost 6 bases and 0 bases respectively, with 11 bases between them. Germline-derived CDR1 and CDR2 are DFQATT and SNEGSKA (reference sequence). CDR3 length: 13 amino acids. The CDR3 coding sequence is TGCAGTGCGGTCACGGGGTACCAAGAGACCCAGTACTTC. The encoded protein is CSAVTGYQETQYF.

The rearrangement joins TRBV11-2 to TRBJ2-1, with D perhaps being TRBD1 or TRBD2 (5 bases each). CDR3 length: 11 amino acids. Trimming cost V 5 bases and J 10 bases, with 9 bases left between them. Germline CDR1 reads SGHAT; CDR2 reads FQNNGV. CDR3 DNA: TGTGCCAGCAGCCCGGGACGGGAGCAGTTCTTC. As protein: CASSPGREQFF.

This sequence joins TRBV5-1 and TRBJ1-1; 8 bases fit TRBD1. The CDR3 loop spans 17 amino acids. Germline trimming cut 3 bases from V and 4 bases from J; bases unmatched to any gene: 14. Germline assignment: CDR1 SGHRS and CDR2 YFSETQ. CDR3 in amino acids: CASSWPDREVVGTEAFF. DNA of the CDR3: TGCGCCAGCAGCTGGCCGGACAGGGAGGTAGTTGGCACTGAAGCTTTCTTT.

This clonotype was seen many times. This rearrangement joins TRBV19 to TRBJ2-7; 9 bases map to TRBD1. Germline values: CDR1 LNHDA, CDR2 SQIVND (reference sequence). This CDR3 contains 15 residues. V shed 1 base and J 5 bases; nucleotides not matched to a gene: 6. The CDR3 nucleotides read TGTGCCAGTAGTATAGGGGGACAGGGTGTCCACGAGCAGTACTTC. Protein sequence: CASSIGGQGVHEQYF.

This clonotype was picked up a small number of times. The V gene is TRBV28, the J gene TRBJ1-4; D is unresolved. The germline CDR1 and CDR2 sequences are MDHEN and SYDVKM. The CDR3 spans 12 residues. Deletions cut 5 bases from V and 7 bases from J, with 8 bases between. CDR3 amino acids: CASSMQSEKLFF. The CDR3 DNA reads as TGTGCCAGCAGTATGCAATCTGAAAAACTGTTTTTT.

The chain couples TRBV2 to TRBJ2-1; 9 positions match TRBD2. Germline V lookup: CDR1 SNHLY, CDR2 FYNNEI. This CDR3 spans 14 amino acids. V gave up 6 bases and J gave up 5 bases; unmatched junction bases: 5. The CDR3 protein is CASRNSGSDNEQFF. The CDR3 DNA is TGTGCCAGCAGGAATAGCGGGAGCGACAATGAGCAGTTCTTC.

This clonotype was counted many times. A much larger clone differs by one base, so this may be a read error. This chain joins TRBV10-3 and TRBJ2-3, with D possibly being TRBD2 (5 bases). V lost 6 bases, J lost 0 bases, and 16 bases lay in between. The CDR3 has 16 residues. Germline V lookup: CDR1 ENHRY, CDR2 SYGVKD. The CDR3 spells CAIRSEGPPSTDTQYF. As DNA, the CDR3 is TGTGCCATCAGGAGCGAGGGCCCACCTAGCACAGATACGCAGTATTTT.

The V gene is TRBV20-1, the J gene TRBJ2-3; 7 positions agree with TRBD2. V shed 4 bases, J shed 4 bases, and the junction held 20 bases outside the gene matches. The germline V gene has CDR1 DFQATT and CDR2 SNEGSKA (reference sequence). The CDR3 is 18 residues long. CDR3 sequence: CSATLQSAGLSHPDTQYF. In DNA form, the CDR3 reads TGCAGTGCTACGCTCCAGTCAGCGGGGTTAAGTCACCCAGATACGCAGTATTTT.

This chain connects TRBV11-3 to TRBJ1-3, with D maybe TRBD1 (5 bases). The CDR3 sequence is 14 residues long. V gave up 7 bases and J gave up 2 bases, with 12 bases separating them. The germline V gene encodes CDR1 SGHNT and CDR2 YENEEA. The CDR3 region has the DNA TGTGCCAGCAAGAGGGGTGACCCTGGAAACACCATATATTTT. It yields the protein CASKRGDPGNTIYF.

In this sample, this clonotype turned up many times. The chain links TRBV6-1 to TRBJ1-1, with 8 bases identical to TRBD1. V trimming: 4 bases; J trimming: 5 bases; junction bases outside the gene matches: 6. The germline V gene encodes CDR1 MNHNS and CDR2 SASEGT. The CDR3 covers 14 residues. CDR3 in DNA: TGTGCCAGCAGTGCAACAGGGGGTGGGACTGAAGCTTTCTTT. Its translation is CASSATGGGTEAFF.

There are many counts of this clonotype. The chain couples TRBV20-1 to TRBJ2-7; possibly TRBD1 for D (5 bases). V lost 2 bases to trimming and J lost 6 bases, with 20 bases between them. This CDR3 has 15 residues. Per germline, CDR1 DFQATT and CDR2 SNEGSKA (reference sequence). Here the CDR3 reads CSARSQRPGSREQYF. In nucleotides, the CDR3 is TGCAGTGCTAGATCACAGAGACCAGGGTCTCGCGAGCAGTACTTC.

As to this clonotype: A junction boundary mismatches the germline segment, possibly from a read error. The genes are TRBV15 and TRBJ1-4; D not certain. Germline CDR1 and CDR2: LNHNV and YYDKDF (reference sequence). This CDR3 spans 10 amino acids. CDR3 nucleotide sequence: TGTGCCACCAGCAGAGATCAAGGCTCTTTT. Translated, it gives CATSRDQGSF.

The DNA for the CDR3 is TGTGCCAGCAGCCCGGGGTTGACTAGCGTACAAGAGACCCAGTACTTC. Amino acids: CASSPGLTSVQETQYF. This rearrangement joins TRBV7-9 to TRBJ2-5; 8 nucleotides match TRBD2. With V trimmed by 5 bases and J by 2 bases, 10 bases remained unmatched. CDR1 is SEHNR and CDR2 is FQNEAQ in the germline V gene (reference sequence). The CDR3 loop spans 16 amino acids. The complete variable domain, with remaining parts taken from reference TRBV7-9 and TRBJ2-5, reads DTGVSQNPRHKITKRGQNVTFRCDPISEHNRLYWYRQTLGQGPEFLTYFQNEAQLEKSRLLSDRFSAERPKGSFSTLEIQRTEQGDSAMYLCASSPGLTSVQETQYFGPGTRLLVL.

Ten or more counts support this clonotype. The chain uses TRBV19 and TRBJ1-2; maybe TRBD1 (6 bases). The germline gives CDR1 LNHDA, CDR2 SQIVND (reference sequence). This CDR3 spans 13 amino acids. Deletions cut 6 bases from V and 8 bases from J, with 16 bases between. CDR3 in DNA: TGTGCCAGTAGCCCAACAGGGTACGAAGGCTACACCTTC. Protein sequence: CASSPTGYEGYTF.

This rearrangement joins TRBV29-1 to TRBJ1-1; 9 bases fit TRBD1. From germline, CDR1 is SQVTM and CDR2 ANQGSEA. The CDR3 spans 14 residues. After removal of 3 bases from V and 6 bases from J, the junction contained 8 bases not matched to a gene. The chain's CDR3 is CSVDGGQGEPEAFF. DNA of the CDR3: TGCAGCGTTGATGGGGGACAGGGTGAGCCTGAAGCTTTCTTT.

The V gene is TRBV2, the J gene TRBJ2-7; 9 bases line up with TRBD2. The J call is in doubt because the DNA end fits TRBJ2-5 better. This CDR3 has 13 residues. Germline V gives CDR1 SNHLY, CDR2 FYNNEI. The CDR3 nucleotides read TGTGCCAGCAGTGCTAGCGGGATTGAGACCCAGTACTTC. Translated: CASSASGIETQYF.

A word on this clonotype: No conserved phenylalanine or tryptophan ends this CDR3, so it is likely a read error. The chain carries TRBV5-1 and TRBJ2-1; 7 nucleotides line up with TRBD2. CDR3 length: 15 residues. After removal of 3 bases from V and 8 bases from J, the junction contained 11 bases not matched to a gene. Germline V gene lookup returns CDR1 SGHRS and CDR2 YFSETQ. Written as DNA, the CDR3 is TGCGCCAGCAGCTCTTTACTCTCAGGGAGGGATGAGCAGTTCTGC. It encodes CASSSLLSGRDEQFC.

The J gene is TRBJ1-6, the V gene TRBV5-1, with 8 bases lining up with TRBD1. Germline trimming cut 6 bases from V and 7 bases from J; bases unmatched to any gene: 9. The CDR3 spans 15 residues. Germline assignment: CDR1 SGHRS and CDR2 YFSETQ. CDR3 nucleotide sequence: TGCGCCAGCACCCTAGGGGGGACAGGAAATTCACCCCTCCACTTT. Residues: CASTLGGTGNSPLHF.

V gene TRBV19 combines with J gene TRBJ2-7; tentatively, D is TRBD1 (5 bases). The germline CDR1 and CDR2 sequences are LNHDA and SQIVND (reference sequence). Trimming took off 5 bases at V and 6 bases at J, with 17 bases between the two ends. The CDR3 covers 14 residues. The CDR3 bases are TGTGCCAGTAGTGTGACGCAGGGCCCCGGCGAGCAGTACTTC. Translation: CASSVTQGPGEQYF.

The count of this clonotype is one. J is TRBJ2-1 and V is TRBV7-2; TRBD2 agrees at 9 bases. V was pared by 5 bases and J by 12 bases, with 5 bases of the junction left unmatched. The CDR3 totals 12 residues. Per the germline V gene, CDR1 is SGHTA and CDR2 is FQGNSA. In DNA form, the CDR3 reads TGTGCCAGCAGCCCGACTAGCGGCTTGCAGTTCTTC. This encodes CASSPTSGLQFF.

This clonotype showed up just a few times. The CDR3 loop reads CSVEQGKLPDTQYF. The CDR3 region has the DNA TGCAGCGTTGAACAGGGAAAGCTACCAGATACGCAGTATTTT. The chain employs TRBV29-1 and TRBJ2-3; D possibly corresponds to TRBD1 (5 bases). Trimming took off 2 bases at V and 4 bases at J, with 13 bases between the two ends. Per the germline V gene, CDR1 is SQVTM and CDR2 is ANQGSEA. There are 14 residues in the CDR3.

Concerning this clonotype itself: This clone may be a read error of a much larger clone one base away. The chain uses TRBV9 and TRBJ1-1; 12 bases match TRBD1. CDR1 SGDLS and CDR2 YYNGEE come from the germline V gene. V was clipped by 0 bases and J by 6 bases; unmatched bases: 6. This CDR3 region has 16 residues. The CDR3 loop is CASSVGKGQGAPEAFF. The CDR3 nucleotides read TGTGCCAGCAGCGTAGGCAAGGGACAGGGGGCACCTGAAGCTTTCTTT.